What follows are 4 T cell receptor beta chains derived from one specimen sequenced in a study of shared clonotypes between healthy human individuals. Measured with immunoSEQ multiplex PCR; TCRdb has only the in-frame clones, and not every one. Among 2 million to 3 million clones listed, approximately 93% were seen once. Sequencing was done on a sample of naive CD4+ T cells from PBMCs. Regarding subset: CD45RA+ positively selected. These receptors were collected from a man younger than 30 in good health. Some clones in this sample may be carry-over from other donors' samples.

This chain connects TRBV6-5 to TRBJ1-5; a possible D gene is TRBD1 (5 bases). Trimming took off 7 bases at V and 0 bases at J, with 13 bases between the two ends. CDR1 and CDR2 from the germline V gene are MNHEY and SVGAGI. The CDR3 loop spans 15 amino acids. As DNA, the CDR3 is TGTGCCAGCAACCCGACAGTTGCTAGCAATCAGCCCCAGCATTTT. Translation: CASNPTVASNQPQHF.

A word on this clone: Other nucleotide sequences from this sample produce the same CDR3. This chain connects TRBV5-1 to TRBJ2-3; TRBD2 agrees at 7 bases. CDR3 length: 15 residues. From germline, CDR1 is SGHRS and CDR2 YFSETQ. J lost 1 base, V lost 2 bases, and 4 bases had no gene match. In nucleotides, the CDR3 is TGCGCCAGCAGCTTCGGGCTAGCGGGCACAGATACGCAGTATTTT. Its protein is CASSFGLAGTDTQYF. The variable domain in full, completed from reference TRBV5-1 and TRBJ2-3, reads KAGVTQTPRYLIKTRGQQVTLSCSPISGHRSVSWYQQTPGQGLQFLFEYFSETQRNKGNFPGRFSGRQFSNSRSEMNVSTLELGDSALYLCASSFGLAGTDTQYFGPGTRLTVL.

The gene calls are TRBV19 and TRBJ1-5; D may be TRBD1 (5 bases). This CDR3 is built from 15 residues. Trimming removed 1 base at V and 7 bases at J, with 14 bases between. CDR1 is LNHDA, CDR2 SQIVND, per germline (reference sequence). DNA of the CDR3: TGTGCCAGTAGTATAGGGGGCCAGGGCTGGCAGCCCCAGCATTTT. This codes for CASSIGGQGWQPQHF.

As concerns this clone: At the DNA level, this CDR3 is encoded by other sequences in the same sample as well. The rearrangement uses TRBV2 and TRBJ2-5, with D tentatively TRBD2 (5 bases). Germline V gene lookup returns CDR1 SNHLY and CDR2 FYNNEI. V was clipped by 7 bases and J by 4 bases, with 7 bases between them. The CDR3 sequence is 11 residues long. CDR3 in DNA: TGTGCCAGCAACCGGGGAGAGACCCAGTACTTC. It specifies CASNRGETQYF.